This T cell receptor (beta chain) appears in the sequencing data of a study of cytomegalovirus exposure and HLA in healthy donors. This CDR3 is built from 12 residues. V lost 8 bases and J lost 3, with 7 bases in between. Germline values: CDR1 SNHLY, CDR2 FYNNEI. Measured with immunoSEQ multiplex PCR; TCRdb has only the in-frame clones, and not every one. The table lists about 130,000 clones, 90% of them singletons. The J gene is TRBJ2-2, the V gene TRBV2; D is unresolved. Sequencing used PBMCs. This TCR derives from a woman in her 30s in good health and CMV-seropositive. CDR3 nucleotide sequence: TGTGCCAGCTGCCGGGACACCGGGGAGCTGTTTTTT. Translated: CASCRDTGELFF.